This TCR beta chain appears in the sequencing data of a study of blood T cell repertoires in COVID-19. Looking at the study overall: COVID-19 samples from acute and convalescent phases originated in the United States, Italy and Spain. PBMCs, B-cell-depleted T cells, or T cells were the source of the cDNA or gDNA that made up the material.

The germline gives CDR1 SGHNT, CDR2 YYREEE (reference sequence). Trimming removed 3 bases from V and 10 bases from J; junction bases left unmatched: 3. The CDR3 covers 14 residues. Under the authors' procedure: Reference gene primer amplification gave nucleated cell count estimates. Sequencing was performed with immunoSEQ multiplex PCR; in TCRdb, only in-frame clones are kept and a portion is missing. The DNA gave D and trimming, while V, J and clone size come from that table. The sample lists 300,000 to 400,000 clones; 85% were seen once. This sequence originates from a human donor in a cohort sampled during active COVID-19. The chain is built from TRBV5-4 and TRBJ1-6; 11 nucleotides match TRBD1. Sequencing used peripheral blood. The chain's CDR3 is CASSSGQGGSPLHF. The CDR3 nucleotides are TGTGCCAGCAGCTCGGGACAGGGGGGATCACCCCTCCACTTT. The full variable domain, its missing parts supplied by reference TRBV5-4 and TRBJ1-6, is ETGVTQSPTHLIKTRGQQVTLRCSSQSGHNTVSWYQQALGQGPQFIFQYYREEENGRGNFPPRFSGLQFPNYSSELNVNALELDDSALYLCASSSGQGGSPLHFGNGTRLTVT.